The present T cell receptor (beta chain) was sequenced within a study of cytomegalovirus exposure and HLA in healthy donors. Whole-study results and caveats: Some 150 TCR beta chains were listed as cytomegalovirus-associated. Another analysis was done later, and it associated 16,951 TCR beta sequences with HLA alleles at 0.05 false discovery rate. A missense variant in DCLRE1C was later tied to TCR beta V- and J-gene trimming.

Primers: 60 Vbeta forward and 13 Jbeta reverse. Method: immunoSEQ multiplex PCR; TCRdb's copy keeps in-frame clones and lacks some. The sample shows roughly 100,000 clones, around 81% of them seen only once. The CDR3 spans 15 residues. The germline V gene has CDR1 WNHNN and CDR2 SYGVQD (reference sequence). V shed 4 bases, J shed 1 base, and the junction held 2 bases outside the gene matches. Healthy bone marrow donors made up the cohort. This clone was observed a handful of times. The antigen is unknown. The sequence was collected from a female donor in good health and CMV-seropositive. V gene TRBV10-1 combines with J gene TRBJ2-3; 10 bases fit TRBD1. The sample comprised PBMCs. CDR3 region: CASSGQGAGTDTQYF. The CDR3 DNA reads TGCGCCAGCAGTGGACAGGGGGCTGGCACAGATACGCAGTATTTT.